What follows describes a single T cell receptor beta chain. These data come from a study of blood T cell repertoires in COVID-19. Study background: Material from acute and convalescent COVID-19 was sourced from the United States, Italy and Spain. The cDNA or gDNA used as material had been derived from T cells, B-cell-depleted T cells, or PBMCs.

In the study's own analysis: Reference gene primers were amplified, and this amplification served to estimate nucleated cell counts. Sequencing was performed with immunoSEQ multiplex PCR; in TCRdb, only in-frame clones are kept and a portion is missing. V and J calls and clone size are those listed in that table; D and trimming were worked out from the DNA. The table has 200,000 to 300,000 clones, 88% seen once. From germline, CDR1 is LGHNA and CDR2 YSLEER. Trimming cost V 0 bases and J 2 bases; bases outside gene matches: 10. This CDR3 has 17 amino acids. The chain has TRBV4-3 and TRBJ2-7; 7 nucleotides align to TRBD1. The source is a human donor in a cohort sampled during active COVID-19. The sample taken for sequencing was peripheral blood. The CDR3 loop is CASSQDSFGTETYEQYF. DNA of the CDR3: TGCGCCAGCAGCCAAGATAGTTTTGGGACAGAAACCTACGAGCAGTACTTC.